These 27 T cell receptor beta chains came from one sample sequenced in a study of blood T cell repertoires in COVID-19. The protocol was immunoSEQ multiplex PCR, while the TCRdb copy is restricted to in-frame clones and leaves out a portion. The sample includes around 390,000 clones, approximately 87% of them seen just once. The sequenced sample consisted of PBMCs or T cells enriched from blood (not recorded which). The receptor set was obtained from a woman between 50 and 59 years old who had recovered from COVID-19.

This rearrangement joins TRBV6-5 to TRBJ1-2; D uncertain. With 4 bases removed from V and 12 bases from J, the gap between germline ends came to 12 bases. The germline V gene has CDR1 MNHEY and CDR2 SVGAGI. This CDR3 has 11 amino acids. The CDR3 DNA reads TGTGCCAGCAGTTCCGGGAGGAAGGACACCTTC. This sequence encodes CASSSGRKDTF.

The chain's CDR3 is CASSITLAGTYEQYF. The CDR3 coding sequence is TGTGCCAGTAGTATAACCTTGGCAGGAACCTACGAGCAGTACTTC. This sequence joins TRBV19 and TRBJ2-7; D is undetermined. V was clipped by 2 bases and J by 2 bases, with 13 bases between them. Germline CDR1 LNHDA, CDR2 SQIVND (reference sequence). This CDR3 has 15 amino acids.

The rearrangement uses TRBV18 and TRBJ2-5; possible D gene TRBD2, 5 bases. CDR1 and CDR2 (germline): KGHSH, LQKENI. The CDR3 has 13 amino acids. Trimming took off 2 bases at V and 5 bases at J, with 9 bases between the two ends. In DNA, the CDR3 is TGTGCCAGCTCACCAGTCGGGATGGAGACCCAGTACTTC. Translated, it gives CASSPVGMETQYF.

V gene TRBV6-1 combines with J gene TRBJ2-3; D gene ambiguous. This CDR3 region has 16 residues. The V gene lost 2 bases and the J gene lost 6 bases, with 18 bases spanning the gap. In germline, CDR1 is MNHNS, CDR2 SASEGT. This chain's CDR3 is CASSEQAGMVMDTQYF. DNA of the CDR3: TGTGCCAGCAGTGAACAAGCAGGTATGGTGATGGATACGCAGTATTTT.

This chain links TRBV5-6 with TRBJ1-2; perhaps TRBD1 as D (5 bases). The CDR3 covers 15 residues. Per germline, CDR1 SGHDT and CDR2 YYEEEE. Trimming left V 4 bases short and J 2 bases short, with 15 bases between. The CDR3 protein is CASSRGPTPNYGYTF. Written as DNA, the CDR3 is TGTGCCAGCAGCAGGGGCCCAACGCCGAACTATGGCTACACCTTC.

The rearrangement joins TRBV28 to TRBJ1-6, with a possible D match to TRBD1 (6 bases). The germline CDR1 and CDR2 sequences are MDHEN and SYDVKM. CDR3 length: 14 residues. V was shortened by 3 bases and J by 7 bases, with 10 bases between the two germline ends. The CDR3 loop is CASSLNRENSPLHF. The CDR3 DNA is TGTGCCAGCAGTTTGAACAGGGAGAATTCACCCCTCCACTTT.

V is TRBV2 and J is TRBJ2-7, with 11 bases aligning to TRBD2. V was pared by 0 bases and J by 6 bases, with 10 bases of the junction left unmatched. The CDR3 is 17 residues long. Germline V gene lookup returns CDR1 SNHLY and CDR2 FYNNEI. The CDR3 DNA sequence: TGTGCCAGCAGTGAAGCGCTTCCTCTAGCGGGGGGAGGCGAGCAGTACTTC. It specifies CASSEALPLAGGGEQYF.

J is TRBJ2-6 and V is TRBV21-1; the D segment call TRBD1 is taken from the table without a DNA check. TRBV21-1 is deemed a pseudogene. CDR3 size: 17 residues. For the CDR3, the DNA is TGTGCCAGCAGGCTCATCGTACAACAAAGTCGGGCCAACGTCCTGACTTTC. This codes for CASRLIVQQSRANVLTF.

The chain uses TRBV7-9 and TRBJ1-6; the D is unclear. Trimming took 10 bases from V and 8 from J, leaving 24 bases between them. From germline, CDR1 is SEHNR and CDR2 FQNEAQ (reference sequence). The CDR3 runs 16 residues. Here the CDR3 reads CAIPSDAVFRDSPLHF. The CDR3 coding sequence is TGTGCCATCCCTTCTGACGCAGTCTTCCGGGATTCACCCCTCCACTTT. The full variable domain, with the rest looked up from reference TRBV7-9 and TRBJ1-6, is DTGVSQNPRHKITKRGQNVTFRCDPISEHNRLYWYRQTLGQGPEFLTYFQNEAQLEKSRLLSDRFSAERPKGSFSTLEIQRTEQGDSAMYLCAIPSDAVFRDSPLHFGNGTRLTVT.

The chain links TRBV7-2 to TRBJ2-7; D gene unclear. This CDR3 is 16 amino acids long. The germline CDR1 and CDR2 sequences are SGHTA and FQGNSA. The ends were cut back, 0 bases at V and 2 bases at J, with 14 bases in the middle. CDR3 in amino acids: CASSLASGIRPYEQYF. As DNA, the CDR3 is TGTGCCAGCAGCTTAGCGTCAGGAATTAGGCCCTACGAGCAGTACTTC. Variable domain in full (rest from reference TRBV7-2 and TRBJ2-7): GAGVSQSPSNKVTEKGKDVELRCDPISGHTALYWYRQSLGQGLEFLIYFQGNSAPDKSGLPSDRFSAERTGGSVSTLTIQRTQQEDSAVYLCASSLASGIRPYEQYFGPGTRLTVT.

V gene TRBV29-1 combines with J gene TRBJ1-2, with TRBD1 matching 9 bases. V lost 3 bases to trimming and J lost 8 bases; unmatched junction nucleotides: 13. The CDR3 sequence is 15 residues long. The germline V gene has CDR1 SQVTM and CDR2 ANQGSEA. CDR3 protein: CSVDPRDRVFGGYTF. The CDR3 nucleotides read TGCAGCGTTGATCCCCGGGACAGGGTATTTGGGGGCTACACCTTC.

This sequence joins TRBV5-5 and TRBJ2-7; possible D gene TRBD1, 6 bases. Germline CDR1 is SGHKS and CDR2 is YYEKEE (reference sequence). The length of the CDR3 is 13 residues. V was cut by 2 bases and J by 3 bases, with 9 bases left in between. The CDR3 coding sequence is TGTGCCAGCAGCTTTACAGGGCTCTACGAGCAGTACTTC. Translation: CASSFTGLYEQYF.

The rearrangement uses TRBV2 and TRBJ2-5; D perhaps matches TRBD1 (6 bases). From germline, CDR1 is SNHLY and CDR2 FYNNEI. The CDR3 runs 16 residues. With 8 bases removed from V and 1 base from J, the gap between germline ends came to 20 bases. CDR3 protein: CASLLRQAKSQETQYF. The CDR3 DNA follows: TGTGCCAGCCTCCTCCGACAGGCCAAGAGCCAAGAGACCCAGTACTTC. Using reference TRBV2 and TRBJ2-5 for the parts outside the CDR3, the full variable domain is EPEVTQTPSHQVTQMGQEVILRCVPISNHLYFYWYRQILGQKVEFLVSFYNNEISEKSEIFDDQFSVERPDGSNFTLKIRSTKLEDSAMYFCASLLRQAKSQETQYFGPGTRLLVL.

V and J are TRBV9 and TRBJ1-4; D call uncertain. Germline values: CDR1 SGDLS, CDR2 YYNGEE. The V gene lost 0 bases and the J gene lost 5 bases, with 14 bases spanning the gap. CDR3 length: 16 amino acids. DNA for the CDR3: TGTGCCAGCAGCGTAGCCGCCCCGGGGAAGAATGAAAAACTGTTTTTT. Amino acid sequence: CASSVAAPGKNEKLFF.

The rearrangement uses TRBV5-1 and TRBJ1-2, with 8 bases that match TRBD1. The J segment lost 8 bases and the V segment lost 4 bases, leaving 7 bases of the junction unmatched. This CDR3 is built from 13 residues. Germline-derived CDR1 and CDR2 are SGHRS and YFSETQ. The CDR3 coding sequence is TGCGCCAGCAGCCAGCCGACAGGGGAAGGCTACACCTTC. Translation gives CASSQPTGEGYTF.

This chain uses TRBV27 with TRBJ1-2; TRBD1 matches 7 bases. The CDR3 is made up of 13 amino acids. With V trimmed by 6 bases and J by 2 bases, 3 bases remained unmatched. The germline V gene has CDR1 MNHEY and CDR2 SMNVEV (reference sequence). The CDR3 DNA sequence: TGTGCCAGCAGAACGACAGGGAACTATGGCTACACCTTC. This codes for CASRTTGNYGYTF.

The V call is TRBV28, the J call TRBJ1-2; D gene unclear. Trimming cost V 8 bases and J 0 bases, with 22 bases left between them. The CDR3 is 17 amino acids. CDR1 MDHEN and CDR2 SYDVKM come from the germline V gene. CDR3 sequence reads: CASRSRGRMMANYGYTF. DNA for the CDR3: TGTGCCAGCCGCTCTCGCGGGCGGATGATGGCTAACTATGGCTACACCTTC.

The rearrangement joins TRBV7-6 to TRBJ1-2; D unclear. V shed 5 bases and J shed 4 bases, with 11 bases lying between them. Germline-derived CDR1 and CDR2 are SGHVS and FNYEAQ. The CDR3 contains 13 residues. The chain's CDR3 is CASSPGPTYGYTF. The CDR3, as DNA: TGTGCCAGCAGCCCAGGCCCCACCTATGGCTACACCTTC.

This chain links TRBV28 with TRBJ2-7; perhaps TRBD2 as D (5 bases). V shed 8 bases and J shed 1 base, with 15 bases lying between them. The CDR3 runs 14 residues. Germline loops: CDR1 MDHEN, CDR2 SYDVKM. The CDR3 bases are TGTGCCAGCTTGTTTACGGGATCTTCCTACGAGCAGTACTTC. Protein sequence: CASLFTGSSYEQYF.

CDR3 sequence reads: CASSLFRTEPGLEAGELFF. The CDR3 DNA reads as TGTGCCAGCAGTTTATTCCGGACAGAACCGGGACTAGAGGCGGGGGAGCTGTTTTTT. The V call is TRBV28, the J call TRBJ2-2; TRBD2 agrees at 8 bases. The CDR3 is 19 residues long. Germline V gene sequence: CDR1 MDHEN, CDR2 SYDVKM. The trim removed 1 base at V and 8 bases at J, leaving 18 bases unmatched.

The V and J genes are TRBV10-3 and TRBJ1-6, with a possible D match to TRBD1 (5 bases). This CDR3 contains 12 residues. Germline loops: CDR1 ENHRY, CDR2 SYGVKD. V gave up 7 bases and J gave up 6 bases, with 7 bases separating them. CDR3 coding DNA: TGTGCCATCAAACAGGCTAATTCACCCCTCCACTTT. Translated: CAIKQANSPLHF.

The chain couples TRBV28 to TRBJ1-6; D might be TRBD1 (6 bases). CDR1 and CDR2 (germline): MDHEN, SYDVKM. CDR3 size: 15 residues. The ends were cut back, 5 bases at V and 9 bases at J, with 17 bases in the middle. CDR3: CASSVIQGSGSPLHF. The DNA for the CDR3 is TGTGCCAGCAGTGTAATACAGGGTAGTGGTTCACCCCTCCACTTT.

The genes are TRBV9 and TRBJ2-7; tentatively, D is TRBD1 (6 bases). This CDR3 region has 14 residues. Germline assignment: CDR1 SGDLS and CDR2 YYNGEE. The V gene lost 0 bases and the J gene lost 1 base, with 8 bases spanning the gap. CDR3 in DNA: TGTGCCAGCAGCGTAGGGGACACTTCCTACGAGCAGTACTTC. Its translation: CASSVGDTSYEQYF.

This chain uses TRBV7-9 with TRBJ1-5; TRBD1 aligns across 8 bases. J was trimmed by 3 bases and V by 5 bases; bases with no gene match: 3. CDR1 is SEHNR and CDR2 is FQNEAQ in the germline V gene (reference sequence). The CDR3 runs 14 residues. The CDR3 spells CASSRTGINQPQHF. The CDR3 bases are TGTGCCAGCAGCCGGACAGGGATCAATCAGCCCCAGCATTTT. The whole variable domain, filled in from reference TRBV7-9 and TRBJ1-5, reads DTGVSQNPRHKITKRGQNVTFRCDPISEHNRLYWYRQTLGQGPEFLTYFQNEAQLEKSRLLSDRFSAERPKGSFSTLEIQRTEQGDSAMYLCASSRTGINQPQHFGDGTRLSIL.

The sample holds a few counts of this clone. The rearrangement links TRBV5-4 to TRBJ2-1; perhaps TRBD1 as D (5 bases). The CDR3 spans 14 residues. CDR1 is SGHNT, CDR2 YYREEE, per germline (reference sequence). The germline V and J ends were trimmed by 0 bases and 7 bases, with 11 bases remaining between them. The CDR3: CASSLVSGWNEQFF. The CDR3 DNA follows: TGTGCCAGCAGCTTGGTCTCAGGGTGGAATGAGCAGTTCTTC.

The V and J genes are TRBV28 and TRBJ2-7; 9 nucleotides align to TRBD1. This CDR3 spans 16 amino acids. The V gene's germline CDR1 is MDHEN and CDR2 SYDVKM. V lost 6 bases to trimming and J lost 2 bases; unmatched junction nucleotides: 11. Here the CDR3 reads CASRPVGGQGAYEQYF. CDR3 bases: TGTGCCAGCAGACCAGTGGGGGGACAGGGCGCCTACGAGCAGTACTTC. Variable domain in full (rest from reference TRBV28 and TRBJ2-7): DVKVTQSSRYLVKRTGEKVFLECVQDMDHENMFWYRQDPGLGLRLIYFSYDVKMKEKGDIPEGYSVSREKKERFSLILESASTNQTSMYLCASRPVGGQGAYEQYFGPGTRLTVT.

The chain uses TRBV19 and TRBJ1-5; tentatively, D is TRBD1 (6 bases). Between the trimmed V and J ends, which lost 0 bases and 10 bases, there was a span of 13 bases. The germline V gene has CDR1 LNHDA and CDR2 SQIVND (reference sequence). This CDR3 comprises 14 residues. The CDR3 loop reads CASSIEGGDTPQHF. The CDR3 DNA follows: TGTGCCAGTAGTATAGAGGGGGGGGACACACCCCAGCATTTT.